This TCR beta chain is from a study of a mutant IDH1 vaccine in newly diagnosed glioma. Study overall: Standard pretreatment was either radiotherapy, temozolomide, or, for most, radiochemotherapy with temozolomide. Visits designated V12 and V13 were conducted at weeks 35 and 47, respectively.

This table comes from immunoSEQ multiplex PCR, and its TCRdb copy is limited to in-frame clones, with some not included. The sample lists about 56,000 clones, 75% seen once, with 5.3% in the top ten. The time point here: week 47, end of study. In the vaccine, a single dose held 300 ug of the mutant IDH1 20-mer peptide, along with topical imiquimod. The vaccination schedule gave patients eight doses in weeks 1, 3, 5, 7, 11, 15, 19 and 23. This clone was detected only a few times. The antigen is not known. Trimming left V 1 base short and J 9 bases short, with 14 bases between. The CDR3 consists of 15 residues. The germline V gene encodes CDR1 SGHDT and CDR2 YYEEEE.

The chain employs TRBV5-6 and TRBJ1-6; D is perhaps TRBD1 (5 bases). This specimen was PBMCs, taken from a glioma patient whose treatment included an IDH1 peptide vaccine. The source of this sequence is a man between 50 and 59 years old with glioma. The CDR3 coding sequence is TGTGCCAGCAGCTTGCGGGTTCTGGGGGGTTCACCCCTCCACTTT. This sequence encodes CASSLRVLGGSPLHF.